This entry lists 22 T cell receptor beta chains sequenced from one sample in a study of shared clonotypes between healthy human individuals. TCRdb's copy holds only in-frame clones and misses some; the assay was immunoSEQ multiplex PCR. The table includes roughly 2,000,000 clones, over 85% detected once. Terminally differentiated effector memory CD45RA+ cells were excluded from the naive CD8 cells, which were CD45RO-negative and positively selected for CCR7. Sequencing was performed on naive CD8+ T cells from PBMCs. The receptors were gathered from a man younger than 35 in good health. Some clones in this sample may be carry-over from other donors' samples.

This sequence joins TRBV28 and TRBJ1-1; D may be TRBD1 (6 bases). Germline assignment: CDR1 MDHEN and CDR2 SYDVKM. The CDR3 loop spans 13 amino acids. V lost 8 bases, J lost 4 bases, and 14 bases lay in between. Here the CDR3 DNA reads TGTGCCAGCCAAACGGGGGGCGGCACTGAAGCTTTCTTT. Its protein is CASQTGGGTEAFF. Combining the CDR3 with reference TRBV28 and TRBJ1-1 gives the whole variable domain DVKVTQSSRYLVKRTGEKVFLECVQDMDHENMFWYRQDPGLGLRLIYFSYDVKMKEKGDIPEGYSVSREKKERFSLILESASTNQTSMYLCASQTGGGTEAFFGQGTRLTVV.

The chain recombines TRBV7-8 with TRBJ2-1, with 9 bases that match TRBD1. V shed 3 bases, J shed 2 bases, and the junction held 2 bases outside the gene matches. The CDR3 covers 15 residues. Germline CDR1 reads SGHVS; CDR2 reads FQNEAQ. The DNA for the CDR3 is TGTGCCAGCAGCTTGGACAGGGGACCCTACAATGAGCAGTTCTTC. This encodes CASSLDRGPYNEQFF. The full variable domain, in which reference TRBV7-8 and TRBJ2-1 provide the parts outside the CDR3, is GAGVSQSPRYKVAKRGQDVALRCDPISGHVSLFWYQQALGQGPEFLTYFQNEAQLDKSGLPSDRFFAERPEGSVSTLKIQRTQQEDSAVYLCASSLDRGPYNEQFFGPGTRLTVL.

V is TRBV2 and J is TRBJ1-2; weak D call: TRBD1 (5 bases). CDR3 length equals 15 residues. V gave up 2 bases and J gave up 4 bases, with 14 bases separating them. Per the germline V gene, CDR1 is SNHLY and CDR2 is FYNNEI. CDR3 nucleotides: TGTGCCAGCAGTGAATCGGGGGTTTCGGGCTATGGCTACACCTTC. Its translation is CASSESGVSGYGYTF.

V usage is TRBV5-1 and J usage is TRBJ2-1; possible D gene TRBD2, 5 bases. The CDR3 is 13 residues long. Trimming took off 1 base at V and 10 bases at J, with 12 bases between the two ends. The germline V gene has CDR1 SGHRS and CDR2 YFSETQ. In nucleotides, the CDR3 is TGCGCCAGCAGCTTGAGCGGCGTCCCCGAGCAGTTCTTC. Amino acids: CASSLSGVPEQFF.

The chain employs TRBV5-8 and TRBJ1-4, with 8 bases aligning to TRBD1. Germline-derived CDR1 and CDR2 are SGHTS and YDEGEE. Trimming at V came to 4 bases and at J to 6 bases, leaving 8 bases not matched to a gene. This CDR3 spans 15 amino acids. In DNA form, the CDR3 reads TGTGCCAGCAGCCCCAGGGGGCTCAGGGATGAAAAACTGTTTTTT. The encoded protein is CASSPRGLRDEKLFF.

The genes are TRBV28 and TRBJ1-2; D uncertain. The V gene lost 6 bases and the J gene lost 8 bases, with 16 bases spanning the gap. The CDR3 length is 13 residues. From germline, CDR1 is MDHEN and CDR2 SYDVKM. CDR3 bases: TGTGCCAGCAGCCGCCCAAACCTCGAGGGCTACACCTTC. Residues: CASSRPNLEGYTF.

The V and J genes are TRBV29-1 and TRBJ2-7; D is ambiguous. The CDR3 is 12 amino acids. Germline lookup yields CDR1 SQVTM and CDR2 ANQGSEA. V was pared by 1 base and J by 3 bases, with 7 bases between. CDR3 residues: CSVEGLYYEQYF. CDR3 DNA: TGCAGCGTTGAAGGCCTTTACTACGAGCAGTACTTC.

The sample holds a few counts of this clone. This specimen includes other DNA sequences encoding the same CDR3. The gene calls are TRBV28 and TRBJ1-1; no definite D call. The CDR3 spans 11 residues. The germline CDR1 and CDR2 sequences are MDHEN and SYDVKM. V was trimmed by 1 base and J by 4 bases, leaving 1 base between them. In DNA form, the CDR3 reads TGTGCCAGCAGTTTATCCACTGAAGCTTTCTTT. It is translated as CASSLSTEAFF.

The chain uses TRBV4-3 and TRBJ1-2; no definite D call. The CDR3 contains 14 residues. The V end lost 4 bases, the J end lost 8 bases, and 17 bases lay between the germline ends. Per the germline V gene, CDR1 is LGHNA and CDR2 is YSLEER. The CDR3 coding sequence is TGCGCCAGCAGCCCGGACCAGGAGGGTTGGGGCTACACCTTC. Amino acid sequence: CASSPDQEGWGYTF.

This clone was seen only once. The V and J genes are TRBV28 and TRBJ2-2, with D possibly TRBD2 on 6 matching bases. The germline V gene encodes CDR1 MDHEN and CDR2 SYDVKM. Deletions cut 6 bases from V and 2 bases from J, with 16 bases between. This CDR3 has 16 residues. The CDR3 reads CASSEALAENTGELFF. The CDR3 DNA is TGTGCCAGCAGCGAGGCACTAGCTGAAAACACCGGGGAGCTGTTTTTT.

This sequence joins TRBV5-6 and TRBJ1-4; no firm D call. Germline CDR1 is SGHDT and CDR2 is YYEEEE. The CDR3 runs to 16 residues. Trimming took 4 bases from V and 0 from J, leaving 13 bases between them. The CDR3 sequence: CASSHRYGATNEKLFF. The CDR3, as DNA: TGTGCCAGCAGCCACCGGTACGGTGCAACTAATGAAAAACTGTTTTTT.

This chain links TRBV11-2 with TRBJ1-4; D call uncertain. The V end was cut by 5 bases, the J end by 4 bases, with 14 bases between. Germline-derived CDR1 and CDR2 are SGHAT and FQNNGV. This CDR3 spans 15 amino acids. Written as DNA, the CDR3 is TGTGCCAGCAGCCTCCTAGGCGAATATAATGAAAAACTGTTTTTT. Its translation: CASSLLGEYNEKLFF.

In this sample, this clone turned up once. The chain recombines TRBV4-3 with TRBJ2-1; 8 bases match TRBD1. The trim removed 4 bases at V and 5 bases at J, leaving 7 bases unmatched. Germline CDR1 and CDR2: LGHNA and YSLEER. The CDR3 contains 15 residues. CDR3 nucleotide sequence: TGCGCCAGCAGCCTCCGACAGGGGATACACAATGAGCAGTTCTTC. Translating it yields CASSLRQGIHNEQFF.

V gene TRBV4-1 combines with J gene TRBJ1-2, with D hard to call. Looked up from germline, CDR1 is MGHRA and CDR2 is YSYEKL. The CDR3 loop spans 14 amino acids. The V and J ends lost 1 base and 2 bases respectively, with 8 bases between them. Here the CDR3 reads CASSQATMNYGYTF. DNA of the CDR3: TGCGCCAGCAGCCAAGCAACTATGAACTATGGCTACACCTTC.

The rearrangement uses TRBV5-6 and TRBJ2-7; tentatively, D is TRBD2 (6 bases). The CDR3 is 14 amino acids. V lost 1 base and J 6 bases, leaving 14 bases between the germline ends. Per the germline V gene, CDR1 is SGHDT and CDR2 is YYEEEE. The CDR3 loop is CASSLRESLLEQYF. CDR3 DNA: TGTGCCAGCAGCTTGCGGGAGAGTCTTCTCGAGCAGTACTTC.

J is TRBJ2-5 and V is TRBV6-5; D is unresolved. V gave up 6 bases and J gave up 3 bases, with 17 bases separating them. Germline values: CDR1 MNHEY, CDR2 SVGAGI. The CDR3 length is 15 residues. In DNA, the CDR3 is TGTGCCAGCAGACCGACCTACCAGGCGGAAGAGACCCAGTACTTC. The encoded protein is CASRPTYQAEETQYF.

The chain has TRBV19 and TRBJ2-1; D may match TRBD1 or TRBD2 (5 bases each). Per the germline V gene, CDR1 is LNHDA and CDR2 is SQIVND (reference sequence). The CDR3 totals 14 residues. V lost 5 bases and J lost 4, with 12 bases in between. CDR3 residues: CASSLGDQYNEQFF. CDR3 DNA sequence: TGTGCCAGTAGTCTGGGGGACCAGTACAATGAGCAGTTCTTC.

The rearrangement joins TRBV28 to TRBJ2-5, with TRBD2 identical over 9 bases. This CDR3 region has 19 residues. Germline CDR1 is MDHEN and CDR2 is SYDVKM. Trimming cost V 2 bases and J 0 bases; bases outside gene matches: 13. As DNA, the CDR3 is TGTGCCAGCAGTTTAATCGGGGGGCCTAGCGGGATGTACCAAGAGACCCAGTACTTC. It specifies CASSLIGGPSGMYQETQYF. The variable domain in full, completed from reference TRBV28 and TRBJ2-5, reads DVKVTQSSRYLVKRTGEKVFLECVQDMDHENMFWYRQDPGLGLRLIYFSYDVKMKEKGDIPEGYSVSREKKERFSLILESASTNQTSMYLCASSLIGGPSGMYQETQYFGPGTRLLVL.

This sequence joins TRBV7-2 and TRBJ2-7, with D perhaps TRBD1 (6 bases). This CDR3 contains 13 residues. The V gene lost 7 bases and the J gene lost 4 bases, with 14 bases spanning the gap. Germline V gene lookup returns CDR1 SGHTA and CDR2 FQGNSA. The CDR3 DNA sequence: TGTGCCAGCACCCCTTGGGGGCGATACGAGCAGTACTTC. Amino acids: CASTPWGRYEQYF.

The genes are TRBV6-1 and TRBJ2-7; TRBD1 agrees at 10 bases. V lost 1 base and J lost 7; bases outside the gene matches: 10. Germline lookup yields CDR1 MNHNS and CDR2 SASEGT. The CDR3 has 16 residues. The CDR3 DNA is TGTGCCAGCAGTGAAGTACGGGGGACAGGGGCTTGGGAGCAGTACTTC. Encoded protein: CASSEVRGTGAWEQYF.

The CDR3 region is CASRGENTEAFF. CDR3 nucleotide sequence: TGTGCCAGCAGGGGCGAAAACACTGAAGCTTTCTTT. The gene calls are TRBV7-3 and TRBJ1-1; D ambiguous. Trimming pared 6 bases from V and 2 bases from J, leaving 7 bases between. The CDR3 is made up of 12 amino acids. Germline lookup yields CDR1 SGHTA and CDR2 FQGTGA.

As regards this clone: Other DNA variants within this sample encode the same CDR3. The chain combines TRBV2 with TRBJ1-1; D perhaps matches TRBD1 (5 bases). The V end lost 4 bases, the J end lost 5 bases, and 11 bases lay between the germline ends. Germline lookup yields CDR1 SNHLY and CDR2 FYNNEI. The CDR3 length is 13 residues. The CDR3 sequence: CASSARGGTEAFF. The CDR3 DNA follows: TGTGCCAGCAGTGCGAGGGGTGGGACTGAAGCTTTCTTT.